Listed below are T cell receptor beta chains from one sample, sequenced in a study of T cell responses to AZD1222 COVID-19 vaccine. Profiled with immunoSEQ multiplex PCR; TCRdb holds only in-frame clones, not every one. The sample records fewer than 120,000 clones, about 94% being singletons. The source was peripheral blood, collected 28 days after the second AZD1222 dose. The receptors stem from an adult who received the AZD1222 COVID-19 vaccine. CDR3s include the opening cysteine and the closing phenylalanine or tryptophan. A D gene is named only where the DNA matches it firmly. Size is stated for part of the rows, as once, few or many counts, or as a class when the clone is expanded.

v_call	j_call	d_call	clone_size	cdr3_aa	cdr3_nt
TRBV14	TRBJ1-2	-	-	CASSETSSGYTF	TGTGCCAGCAGCGAGACATCCTCTGGCTACACCTTC
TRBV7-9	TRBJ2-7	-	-	CASSLHDSNFGQYF	TGTGCCAGCAGCTTACACGACAGCAACTTTGGGCAGTACTTC
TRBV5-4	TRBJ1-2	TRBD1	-	CASSETGTGGAGYTF	TGTGCCAGCAGCGAGACCGGGACAGGGGGAGCTGGCTACACCTTC
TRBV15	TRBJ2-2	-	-	CATSSGTITGELFF	TGTGCCACCAGCTCCGGGACCATCACCGGGGAGCTGTTTTTT
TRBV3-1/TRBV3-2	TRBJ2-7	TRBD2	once	CASSLSGTSPLKQYF	TGTGCCAGCAGCCTTTCCGGGACTAGCCCATTGAAGCAGTACTTC
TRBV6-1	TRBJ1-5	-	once	CASSEGGYSNQPQHF	TGTGCCAGCAGTGAAGGGGGCTATAGCAATCAGCCCCAGCATTTT
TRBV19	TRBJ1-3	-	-	CASSTQSERGNTIYF	TGTGCCAGTAGTACACAATCTGAGCGAGGAAACACCATATATTTT
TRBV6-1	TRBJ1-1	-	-	CASSENLGTEAFF	TGTGCCAGCAGTGAAAACCTGGGGACTGAAGCTTTCTTT
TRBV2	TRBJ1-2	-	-	CASSENPGNYGYTF	TGTGCCAGCAGTGAAAATCCAGGGAACTATGGCTACACCTTC
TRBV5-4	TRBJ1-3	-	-	CASSLEGVGSGNTIYF	TGTGCCAGCAGCTTGGAAGGGGTGGGGTCTGGAAACACCATATATTTT
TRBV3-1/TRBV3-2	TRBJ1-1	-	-	CASSQANWAVAFF	TGTGCCAGCAGCCAAGCAAATTGGGCGGTGGCTTTCTTT
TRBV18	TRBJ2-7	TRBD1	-	CASSPLKDTGGAGQYF	TGTGCCAGCTCACCCCTGAAAGACACAGGGGGCGCAGGGCAGTACTTC
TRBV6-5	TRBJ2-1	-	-	CASSLAAASSYNEQFF	TGTGCCAGCAGTTTAGCCGCAGCCAGCTCCTACAATGAGCAGTTCTTC
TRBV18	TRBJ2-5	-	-	CASSPMRQETQYF	TGTGCCAGCTCACCTATGCGCCAAGAGACCCAGTACTTC
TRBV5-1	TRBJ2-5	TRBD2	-	CASSIDPGLGQETQYF	TGCGCCAGCAGCATCGACCCGGGACTAGGCCAAGAGACCCAGTACTTC
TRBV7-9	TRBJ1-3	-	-	CASKGFSGNTIYF	TGTGCCAGCAAAGGCTTCTCTGGAAACACCATATATTTT
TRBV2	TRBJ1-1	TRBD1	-	CASTTRKLLGRQGAEAFF	TGTGCCAGCACTACCCGAAAACTCCTGGGGAGACAGGGTGCTGAAGCTTTCTTT
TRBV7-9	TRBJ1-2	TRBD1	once	CASSSGQGKNYGYTF	TGTGCCAGCAGTAGCGGACAGGGAAAAAACTATGGCTACACCTTC
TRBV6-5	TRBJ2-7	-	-	CASSYRPSGRYEQYF	TGTGCCAGCAGTTACCGCCCGTCAGGGAGGTACGAGCAGTACTTC
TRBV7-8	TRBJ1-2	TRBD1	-	CASTKGTGRNGYTF	TGTGCCAGCACCAAGGGGACAGGGAGAAATGGCTACACCTTC
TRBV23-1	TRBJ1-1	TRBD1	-	CASSQSSTGGTMNTEAFF	TGCGCCAGCAGTCAAAGTTCGACAGGGGGCACGATGAACACTGAAGCTTTCTTT
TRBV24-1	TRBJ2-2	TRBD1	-	CATSPGQMNTGELFF	TGTGCCACGAGTCCGGGACAGATGAACACCGGGGAGCTGTTTTTT
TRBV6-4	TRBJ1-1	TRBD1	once	CASSPDRGPYTEAFF	TGTGCCAGCAGTCCAGACAGGGGGCCCTACACTGAAGCTTTCTTT
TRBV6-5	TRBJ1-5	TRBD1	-	CASGTGRGIIKPQHF	TGTGCCAGCGGGACAGGAAGGGGGATTATCAAGCCCCAGCATTTT
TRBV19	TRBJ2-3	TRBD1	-	CASSISTGSITDTQYF	TGTGCCAGTAGTATATCGACAGGGAGCATCACAGATACGCAGTATTTT
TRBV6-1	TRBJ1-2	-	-	CASSEPGSGVIYGYTF	TGTGCCAGCAGTGAACCCGGATCAGGTGTGATCTATGGCTACACCTTC
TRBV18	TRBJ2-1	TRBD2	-	CASLDRGGARSSYNEQFF	TGTGCCAGCCTTGACCGGGGGGGCGCCAGAAGCTCCTACAATGAGCAGTTCTTC
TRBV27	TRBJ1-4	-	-	CASSLGEASNEKLFF	TGTGCCAGCAGTTTGGGGGAGGCCAGTAATGAAAAACTGTTTTTT
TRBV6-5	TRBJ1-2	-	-	CASSYRVGRAYGYTF	TGTGCCAGCAGTTACAGGGTGGGCAGGGCCTATGGCTACACCTTC
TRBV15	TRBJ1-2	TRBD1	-	CATSTPGQGSYGYTF	TGTGCCACCAGCACCCCGGGACAGGGGTCCTATGGCTACACCTTC
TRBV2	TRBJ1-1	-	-	CASSDPSRGARTEAFF	TGTGCCAGCAGTGACCCCTCCCGAGGTGCTAGAACTGAAGCTTTCTTT
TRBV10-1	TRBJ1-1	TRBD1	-	CASSETTGGGANTEAFF	TGCGCCAGCAGTGAGACTACAGGGGGGGGTGCGAACACTGAAGCTTTCTTT
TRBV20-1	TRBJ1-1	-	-	CSARWGTWAFF	TGCAGTGCTAGGTGGGGCACGTGGGCTTTCTTT
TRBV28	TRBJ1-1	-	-	CASRNPPAEAFF	TGTGCCAGCAGAAACCCACCGGCGGAAGCTTTCTTT
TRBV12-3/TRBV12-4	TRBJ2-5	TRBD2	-	CASSSGRGAQYF	TGTGCCAGCAGTTCGGGACGGGGGGCCCAGTACTTC
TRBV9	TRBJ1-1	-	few	CASSGGFRVDTEAFF	TGTGCCAGCAGCGGTGGGTTCCGGGTGGACACTGAAGCTTTCTTT
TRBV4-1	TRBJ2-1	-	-	CASSGGTSYNEQFF	TGCGCCAGCAGCGGCGGGACCTCCTACAATGAGCAGTTCTTC
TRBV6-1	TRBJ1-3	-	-	CASSEAIGPISGNTIYF	TGTGCCAGCAGTGAAGCGATCGGACCGATCTCTGGAAACACCATATATTTT
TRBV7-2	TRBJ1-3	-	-	CASSFWPPGNTIYF	TGTGCCAGCAGCTTCTGGCCCCCTGGAAACACCATATATTTT
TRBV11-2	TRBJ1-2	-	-	CASSLGPGPYGYTF	TGTGCCAGCAGCTTAGGCCCAGGGCCCTATGGCTACACCTTC
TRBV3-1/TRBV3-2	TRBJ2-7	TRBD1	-	CASSQTGTGAYEQYF	TGTGCCAGCAGCCAAACCGGGACAGGGGCCTACGAGCAGTACTTC
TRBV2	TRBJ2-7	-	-	CASSEEGSEQYF	TGTGCCAGCAGTGAAGAGGGCTCCGAGCAGTACTTC
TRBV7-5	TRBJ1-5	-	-	CVRSSSRSPQHF	TGTGTCAGAAGCTCAAGCAGGTCGCCCCAGCATTTT
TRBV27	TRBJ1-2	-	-	CASSFLGAGYGYTF	TGTGCCAGCAGTTTCTTGGGGGCAGGCTATGGCTACACCTTC
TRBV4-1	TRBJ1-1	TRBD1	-	CASSPRTGMNTEAFF	TGCGCCAGCAGCCCACGGACAGGTATGAACACTGAAGCTTTCTTT
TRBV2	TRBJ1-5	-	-	CASMVGGGSNQPQHF	TGTGCCAGCATGGTGGGAGGGGGTAGCAATCAGCCCCAGCATTTT
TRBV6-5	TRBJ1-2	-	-	CASMNRADGYTF	TGTGCCAGCATGAACAGGGCCGATGGCTACACCTTC
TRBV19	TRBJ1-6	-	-	CASSDRPEGNSPLHF	TGTGCCAGTAGTGACCGCCCGGAGGGGAATTCACCCCTCCACTTT
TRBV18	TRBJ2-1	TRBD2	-	CASSPNREENEQFF	TGTGCCAGCTCACCAAACCGGGAGGAAAATGAGCAGTTCTTC
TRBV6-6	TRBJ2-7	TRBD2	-	CASSPGVAGSSRGEYF	TGTGCCAGCAGCCCCGGAGTAGCGGGCTCCTCCCGGGGGGAGTACTTC
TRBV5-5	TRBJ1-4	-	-	CASSFGQLNEKLFF	TGTGCCAGCAGCTTTGGACAGCTTAATGAAAAACTGTTTTTT